Listed below are T cell receptor beta chains from one sample, sequenced in a study of shared clonotypes between healthy human individuals. Generated by immunoSEQ multiplex PCR, the TCRdb table keeps only in-frame clones and is missing some. This sample carries about 2.3 million clones, 85% to 95% of them seen once, and the ten largest clones take about 0.39%. The specimen sequenced was naive CD4+ T cells from PBMCs. Every receptor here comes from a man aged 18-30 years in good health. Some clones in this sample may be carry-over from other donors' samples. CDR3s include the opening cysteine and the closing phenylalanine or tryptophan. D genes are given only for firm matches. The size field is filled for only some rows; it gives once, few, many or a size class.

CDR3nt	CDR3aa	j_gene	v_gene	d_gene	abundance
TGTGCCAGCAGTCTACACCAGGGGCCTCCCTACGAGCAGTACTTC	CASSLHQGPPYEQYF	TRBJ2-7	TRBV7-7	NA	NA
TGTGCCTGGAGTACCGGGACAGGGCTTCAGCCCCAGCATTTT	CAWSTGTGLQPQHF	TRBJ1-5	TRBV30	TRBD1	NA
TGTGCCAGCAGTCCAGTTGGCGAGGCAGGAAACACCATATATTTT	CASSPVGEAGNTIYF	TRBJ1-3	TRBV28	NA	NA
TGTGCCATCAGATTGGACAGCGGTATCTCTGGAAACACCATATATTTT	CAIRLDSGISGNTIYF	TRBJ1-3	TRBV10-3	NA	NA
TGCGCCAGCAACGAGCGGGGGGGGGATAATAACACTGAAGCTTTCTTT	CASNERGGDNNTEAFF	TRBJ1-1	TRBV23-1	NA	once
TGTGCCAGCAGCCCCGGGGGCAGCTTGAACACTGAAGCTTTCTTT	CASSPGGSLNTEAFF	TRBJ1-1	TRBV7-9	NA	NA
TGTGCCAGCAGTGCGCTGACAGGGGCTGGAAACACCATATATTTT	CASSALTGAGNTIYF	TRBJ1-3	TRBV28	TRBD1	NA
TGTGCCAGCACCCTACAGGGGGCCGACATTCAGTACTTC	CASTLQGADIQYF	TRBJ2-4	TRBV11-2	TRBD1	NA
TGTGCCTGGAGTTACTCCCGGGACTCTTTGCAGTACTTC	CAWSYSRDSLQYF	TRBJ2-7	TRBV30	NA	NA
TGCGCCAGCAGCTTGGAGGAGTTCGGAGAGACCCAGTACTTC	CASSLEEFGETQYF	TRBJ2-5	TRBV5-1	NA	once
TGTGCCAGCAGCTTAATACTGGGGCCGAACACTGAAGCTTTCTTT	CASSLILGPNTEAFF	TRBJ1-1	TRBV11-2	NA	NA
TGTGCCAGCAGTGAAGTACCCCGGGGGGCGCTCAGCGAGCAGTACTTC	CASSEVPRGALSEQYF	TRBJ2-7	TRBV6-1	NA	NA
TGTGCCAGCAGCACGAGCGGGAGGGCCTGGGATGAGCAGTTCTTC	CASSTSGRAWDEQFF	TRBJ2-1	TRBV5-4	TRBD2	NA
TGTGCCAGCAGCCCGACGAGGACTAGCGGGAGACCAGATACGCAGTATTTT	CASSPTRTSGRPDTQYF	TRBJ2-3	TRBV11-1	TRBD2	NA
TGTGCCAGCAGCTCCCCATATTCTGGAAACACCATATATTTT	CASSSPYSGNTIYF	TRBJ1-3	TRBV7-6	NA	NA
TGTGCCAGCAGTCTACCCCTGACAGCAACGGGCTACACCTTC	CASSLPLTATGYTF	TRBJ1-2	TRBV2	NA	NA
TGCGCCAGCAGCCAAGATTGGACGGGACCTGGCTACACCTTC	CASSQDWTGPGYTF	TRBJ1-2	TRBV4-3	NA	NA
TGTGCCAGCACCCTAGGACTAGCGGGAGTGGCCGAGCAGTACTTC	CASTLGLAGVAEQYF	TRBJ2-7	TRBV2	TRBD2	NA
TGTGCCAGCAGTTTCTCACGGCCTGGGGCCAACGTCCTGACTTTC	CASSFSRPGANVLTF	TRBJ2-6	TRBV27	NA	NA
TGTGCCAGCTCAATTTCACAGGGCGCAACTAATGAAAAACTGTTTTTT	CASSISQGATNEKLFF	TRBJ1-4	TRBV18	NA	NA
TGTGCCAGCAGTAGCACAGGGGCGAAAGGCTACACCTTC	CASSSTGAKGYTF	TRBJ1-2	TRBV6-1	TRBD1	NA
TGCGCCAGCAAGCCAGACGGCCCGAACACTGAAGCTTTCTTT	CASKPDGPNTEAFF	TRBJ1-1	TRBV5-1	NA	NA
TGTGCCAGCAGCTTCCGGACAGCCTGGGGAAGCTCCTACGAGCAGTACTTC	CASSFRTAWGSSYEQYF	TRBJ2-7	TRBV5-5	NA	NA
TGCAGCGGAAAAGGAGGGAGAAGGGTCTGGGATACGCAGTATTTT	CSGKGGRRVWDTQYF	TRBJ2-3	TRBV29-1	NA	NA
TGTGCCAGTAGGGACAGGGAAGATCCCTACGAGCAGTACTTC	CASRDREDPYEQYF	TRBJ2-7	TRBV19	TRBD1	NA
TGTGCCAGCAGCCGCCTCGGTGATGAGCAGTTCTTC	CASSRLGDEQFF	TRBJ2-1	TRBV11-2	NA	NA